The clone carrying this TCR beta chain turned up a few times. This entry belongs to a study of early T cells in non-severe SARS-CoV-2 infection. The V and J ends lost 5 bases and 9 bases respectively, with 14 bases between them. The CDR3 extends over 13 amino acids. The germline CDR1 and CDR2 sequences are SGHTA and FQGNSA. TCRdb called the 5' RACE reads again in MiXCR, with one record for every CDR3 protein. The sample records about 86,000 distinct CDR3 sequences, approximately 15% being singletons. The receptor was isolated from an adult who was a healthcare worker with PCR-confirmed SARS-CoV-2 infection or an uninfected control (not recorded which). The sequenced sample was whole blood. This chain connects TRBV7-2 to TRBJ2-4; D uncertain. The CDR3 coding sequence is TGTGCCAGCAGCCCCGGTCTCGAAGTCATTCAGTACTTC. It translates to CASSPGLEVIQYF.